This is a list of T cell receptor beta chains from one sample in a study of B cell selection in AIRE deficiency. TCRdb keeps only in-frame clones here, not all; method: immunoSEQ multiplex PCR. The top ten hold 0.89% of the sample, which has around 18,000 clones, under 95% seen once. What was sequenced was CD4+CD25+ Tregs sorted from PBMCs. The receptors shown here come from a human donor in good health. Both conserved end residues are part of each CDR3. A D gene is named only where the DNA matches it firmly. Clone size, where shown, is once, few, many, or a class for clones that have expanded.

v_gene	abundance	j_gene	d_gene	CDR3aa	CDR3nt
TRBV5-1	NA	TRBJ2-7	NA	CASSGGYPSYEQYF	TGCGCCAGCAGCGGGGGCTACCCTTCCTACGAGCAGTACTTC
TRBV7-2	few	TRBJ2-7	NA	CASSHSSYEQYF	TGTGCCAGCAGTCACAGCTCCTACGAGCAGTACTTC
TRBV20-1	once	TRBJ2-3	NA	CSASTDTQYF	TGCAGTGCCTCCACAGATACGCAGTATTTT
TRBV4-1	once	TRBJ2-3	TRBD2	CASSQNPSGRGGDTQYF	TGCGCCAGCAGCCAAAACCCGAGCGGGAGGGGGGGAGATACGCAGTATTTT
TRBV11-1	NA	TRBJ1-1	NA	CASSLGRSNTEAFF	TGTGCCAGCAGCTTGGGCAGATCCAACACTGAAGCTTTCTTT
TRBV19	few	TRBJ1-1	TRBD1	CASSRTGSADPEAFF	TGTGCCAGTAGTAGGACAGGGTCGGCCGACCCTGAAGCTTTCTTT
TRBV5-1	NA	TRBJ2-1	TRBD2	CASSLSRLAGAELINEQFF	TGCGCCAGCAGCTTGAGCCGCCTAGCGGGAGCGGAGTTGATTAATGAGCAGTTCTTC
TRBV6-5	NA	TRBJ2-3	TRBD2	CASRPWEGDTQYF	TGTGCCAGCAGGCCATGGGAGGGGGATACGCAGTATTTT
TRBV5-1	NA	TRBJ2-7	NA	CASSSGQNSSYEQYF	TGCGCCAGCAGCTCCGGACAGAACTCCTCCTACGAGCAGTACTTC
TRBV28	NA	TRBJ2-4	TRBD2	CASSFSSGGLAKNIQYF	TGTGCCAGCAGTTTTTCTAGCGGGGGCCTAGCCAAAAACATTCAGTACTTC
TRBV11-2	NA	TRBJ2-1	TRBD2	CASQWGEGRVNEQFF	TGTGCCAGCCAGTGGGGGGAGGGCCGGGTAAATGAGCAGTTCTTC
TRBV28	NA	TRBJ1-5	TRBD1	CASSLHRGHQPQHF	TGTGCCAGCAGTTTGCACAGGGGGCATCAGCCCCAGCATTTT
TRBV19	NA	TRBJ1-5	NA	CASTWEGLNQPQHF	TGTGCCAGTACGTGGGAGGGACTAAATCAGCCCCAGCATTTT
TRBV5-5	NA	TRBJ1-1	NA	CASSSGARGITEAFF	TGTGCCAGCAGTTCGGGGGCAAGGGGGATCACTGAAGCTTTCTTT
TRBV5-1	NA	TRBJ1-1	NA	CASSWGLRTREMNTEAFF	TGCGCCAGCAGCTGGGGGCTGAGGACAAGAGAAATGAACACTGAAGCTTTCTTT
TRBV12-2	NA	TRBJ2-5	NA	CASRPTPAGGQETQYF	TGTGCAAGTCGGCCCACCCCGGCGGGGGGCCAAGAGACCCAGTACTTC
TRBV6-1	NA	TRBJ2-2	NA	CASIFGTRNTGELFF	TGTGCCAGCATTTTTGGGACAAGGAACACCGGGGAGCTGTTTTTT